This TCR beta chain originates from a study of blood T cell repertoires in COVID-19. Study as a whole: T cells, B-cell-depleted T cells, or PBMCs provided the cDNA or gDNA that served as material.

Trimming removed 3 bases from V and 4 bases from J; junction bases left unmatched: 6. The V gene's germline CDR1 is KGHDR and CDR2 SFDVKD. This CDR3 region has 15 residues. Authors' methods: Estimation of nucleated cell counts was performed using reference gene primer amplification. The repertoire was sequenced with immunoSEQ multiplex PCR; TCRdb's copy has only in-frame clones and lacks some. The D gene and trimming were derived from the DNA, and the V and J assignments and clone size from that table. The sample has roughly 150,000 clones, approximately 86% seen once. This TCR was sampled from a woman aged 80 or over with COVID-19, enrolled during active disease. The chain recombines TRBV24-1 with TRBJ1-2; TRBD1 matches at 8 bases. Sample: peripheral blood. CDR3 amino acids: CATSDTGQGLYGYTF. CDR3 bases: TGTGCCACCAGTGATACAGGACAGGGCCTCTATGGCTACACCTTC.